These T cell receptor beta chains were read from a single sample in a study of cytomegalovirus exposure and HLA in healthy donors. The data were produced by immunoSEQ multiplex PCR, yet TCRdb's version contains in-frame clones alone and is incomplete. The top ten clones hold under 3% of a sample with hundreds of thousands of clones, around 66% of them seen once. The specimen sequenced was PBMCs. These receptors all come from a female donor in good health and CMV-seronegative. Both conserved end residues are part of each CDR3. The D gene is left open where the match is weak. Expanded clones get a size class; other rows say once, few or many, or leave the size out.

v_call	j_call	d_call	clone_size	cdr3_aa	cdr3_nt
TRBV7-9	TRBJ1-4	TRBD1	few	CASSDRDRSEKLFF	TGTGCCAGCAGCGACCGGGACAGGAGTGAAAAACTGTTTTTT
TRBV11-3	TRBJ1-2	TRBD1	few	CASSLTGGVYGYTF	TGTGCCAGCAGCCTCACAGGGGGCGTTTATGGCTACACCTTC
TRBV6-5	TRBJ1-3	TRBD1	NA	CASSYTAGGANTIYF	TGTGCCAGCAGTTACACAGCAGGGGGAGCAAACACCATATATTTT
TRBV5-4	TRBJ1-1	NA	few	CASSPQRLNTEAFF	TGTGCCAGCAGCCCTCAACGGTTGAACACTGAAGCTTTCTTT
TRBV5-1	TRBJ2-7	TRBD2	once	CASSLGPRGGTSYEQYF	TGCGCCAGCAGCTTGGGACCCCGGGGGGGGACTAGCTACGAGCAGTACTTC
TRBV6-1	TRBJ2-3	NA	NA	CASSEARRTDTQYF	TGTGCCAGCAGTGAAGCGCGGCGGACAGATACGCAGTATTTT
TRBV30	TRBJ1-2	NA	NA	CAWSVRQGNGYTF	TGTGCCTGGAGTGTACGCCAGGGGAATGGCTACACCTTC
TRBV2	TRBJ2-3	TRBD2	NA	CASRLLTSGGHTDTQYF	TGTGCCAGCAGGCTATTGACTAGCGGGGGACACACAGATACGCAGTATTTT
TRBV2	TRBJ2-6	NA	NA	CASSEVLGRGIYSGANVLTF	TGTGCCAGCAGTGAAGTATTGGGAAGGGGGATCTACTCTGGGGCCAACGTCCTGACTTTC
TRBV9	TRBJ2-3	NA	NA	CASSATHSFYTDTQYF	TGTGCCAGCAGCGCCACGCACAGTTTTTACACAGATACGCAGTATTTT
TRBV28	TRBJ1-1	NA	NA	CASRQTAGNTEAFF	TGTGCCAGCAGGCAGACCGCGGGAAACACTGAAGCTTTCTTT
TRBV2	TRBJ2-7	NA	NA	CASLSFREQYF	TGTGCCAGCCTTTCGTTCCGCGAGCAGTACTTC
TRBV6-5	TRBJ1-1	TRBD1	once	CASSQPGQGNTEAFF	TGTGCCAGCAGTCAGCCGGGACAGGGGAACACTGAAGCTTTCTTT
TRBV15	TRBJ1-1	NA	NA	CATGEVNTEAFF	TGTGCCACGGGGGAGGTGAACACTGAAGCTTTCTTT
TRBV11-2	TRBJ2-5	TRBD2	NA	CASSLGTSGPSPQYF	TGTGCCAGCAGCTTAGGGACTAGCGGCCCTAGTCCCCAGTACTTC
TRBV27	TRBJ1-5	NA	few	CASSSRQEGPQHF	TGTGCCAGCAGTTCCCGTCAAGAGGGACCCCAGCATTTT
TRBV10-1	TRBJ2-1	TRBD2	NA	CASSEFLAGPYNEQFF	TGCGCCAGCAGTGAGTTTCTAGCGGGGCCCTACAATGAGCAGTTCTTC
TRBV5-5	TRBJ1-2	NA	NA	CAVPGYTF	TGTGCCGTCCCGGGCTACACCTTC
TRBV2	TRBJ1-5	NA	NA	CASSEYGLQHF	TGTGCCAGCAGTGAATATGGGCTACAGCATTTT
TRBV19	TRBJ2-6	TRBD2	NA	CASSITGGVSGANVLTF	TGTGCCAGTAGTATCACCGGGGGGGTCTCTGGGGCCAACGTCCTGACTTTC
TRBV18	TRBJ2-1	NA	NA	CASSPLLGNEQFF	TGTGCCAGCTCGCCATTACTAGGCAATGAGCAGTTCTTC
TRBV28	TRBJ2-1	NA	NA	CASSALARNEQFF	TGTGCCAGCAGTGCACTAGCTAGGAATGAGCAGTTCTTC
TRBV10-2	TRBJ2-5	TRBD2	NA	CASSEREGQETQYF	TGCGCCAGCAGTGAGCGGGAGGGCCAAGAGACCCAGTACTTC
TRBV7-9	TRBJ2-4	TRBD1	NA	CASSLADLDRGAKNIQYF	TGTGCCAGCAGCTTAGCGGATCTTGACAGGGGGGCCAAAAACATTCAGTACTTC
TRBV27	TRBJ2-7	TRBD2	NA	CASSLATSGTYEQYF	TGTGCCAGCAGTTTGGCGACTAGCGGCACCTACGAGCAGTACTTC
TRBV7-2	TRBJ2-7	NA	NA	CASSLDSGNYEQYF	TGTGCCAGCAGCTTAGACTCCGGGAACTACGAGCAGTACTTC
TRBV18	TRBJ1-1	NA	NA	CASSRQDTEAFF	TGTGCCAGCTCACGACAGGACACTGAAGCTTTCTTT
TRBV7-8	TRBJ1-1	NA	NA	CASADSLNTEAFF	TGTGCCAGCGCCGACAGTCTGAACACTGAAGCTTTCTTT
TRBV28	TRBJ2-7	NA	NA	CASSLRAYEQYF	TGTGCCAGCAGCTTGCGGGCCTACGAGCAGTACTTC
TRBV12-5	TRBJ2-7	TRBD1	NA	CASGFRQGTGEQYF	TGTGCTAGTGGTTTTCGACAGGGGACGGGCGAGCAGTACTTC
TRBV5-1	TRBJ2-1	NA	NA	CASSLAVGVLAYNEQFF	TGCGCCAGCAGCTTGGCAGTAGGAGTACTAGCCTACAATGAGCAGTTCTTC
TRBV5-6	TRBJ1-4	TRBD1	NA	CASSGRDRGLKLFF	TGTGCCAGCTCCGGACGGGACAGGGGTCTAAAACTGTTTTTT
TRBV25-1	TRBJ1-6	NA	NA	CASRQGVGNSPLHF	TGTGCCAGCAGGCAAGGGGTTGGGAATTCACCCCTCCACTTT
TRBV5-1	TRBJ1-4	NA	NA	CASSSQIPGQRATNEKLFF	TGCGCCAGCAGCTCCCAGATACCCGGACAGCGAGCAACTAATGAAAAACTGTTTTTT
TRBV11-2	TRBJ1-2	NA	NA	CASSLSGYGYTF	TGTGCCAGCAGCTTATCAGGGTATGGCTACACCTTC
TRBV7-9	TRBJ1-2	NA	few	CASSKQADGYTF	TGTGCCAGCAGCAAACAGGCGGATGGCTACACCTTC
TRBV18	TRBJ2-1	TRBD1	few	CASSPLDRGDNEQFF	TGTGCCAGCTCACCCCTCGACAGGGGGGACAATGAGCAGTTCTTC
TRBV27	TRBJ1-1	NA	NA	CASRTEALNTEAFF	TGTGCCAGCAGGACGGAGGCCTTGAACACTGAAGCTTTCTTT
TRBV29-1	TRBJ2-1	TRBD2	NA	CSVGSGDYNEQFF	TGCAGCGTCGGTAGCGGGGACTACAATGAGCAGTTCTTC
TRBV5-6	TRBJ2-4	NA	NA	CASSPFLAKNIQYF	TGTGCCAGCAGCCCTTTTTTAGCCAAAAACATTCAGTACTTC
TRBV2	TRBJ2-3	TRBD1	NA	CASSEFETGDSGTQYF	TGTGCCAGCAGTGAATTTGAGACAGGGGACTCTGGTACGCAGTATTTT
TRBV7-8	TRBJ2-1	TRBD2	NA	CASSLAMRDWSPRGGNEQFF	TGTGCCAGCAGCTTAGCGATGCGGGATTGGAGCCCCCGGGGGGGTAATGAGCAGTTCTTC
TRBV15	TRBJ2-3	TRBD2	NA	CATSRGTSGITDTQYF	TGTGCCACCAGCAGAGGGACTAGCGGGATCACAGATACGCAGTATTTT
TRBV6-6	TRBJ2-7	NA	NA	CASSTYPSGVEQYF	TGTGCCAGCAGTACCTACCCGTCGGGGGTCGAGCAGTACTTC
TRBV7-9	TRBJ2-7	TRBD2	NA	CASSAWTSGTPYEQYF	TGTGCCAGCAGCGCCTGGACTAGCGGGACCCCTTACGAGCAGTACTTC
TRBV6-1	TRBJ1-6	TRBD1	few	CASSEWGQAYNSPLHF	TGTGCCAGCAGTGAATGGGGACAGGCCTATAATTCACCCCTCCACTTT
TRBV18	TRBJ1-1	TRBD1	NA	CASSPPRQGVINTEAFF	TGTGCCAGCTCACCACCTCGACAGGGGGTGATTAACACTGAAGCTTTCTTT
TRBV29-1	TRBJ2-7	NA	few	CSVDVQGAQGRYEQYF	TGCAGCGTGGACGTACAGGGCGCCCAGGGCCGATACGAGCAGTACTTC
TRBV21-1	TRBJ2-2	NA	NA	CASSTRQGNTGELFF	TGTGCCAGCAGCACCCGACAGGGTAATACCGGGGAGCTGTTTTTT
TRBV19	TRBJ1-2	NA	NA	CASSIGEEYGYTF	TGTGCCAGTAGTATAGGGGAGGAGTATGGCTACACCTTC
TRBV7-3	TRBJ2-2	NA	NA	CARSRVNTGELFF	TGTGCCAGATCCAGGGTGAACACCGGGGAGCTGTTTTTT
TRBV6-5	TRBJ2-7	NA	NA	CASSPPGNSYEQYF	TGTGCCAGCAGTCCCCCAGGGAATTCCTACGAGCAGTACTTC
TRBV7-2	TRBJ1-1	NA	NA	CASSLDSRGYMNTEAFF	TGTGCCAGCAGCTTAGATTCCAGGGGCTACATGAACACTGAAGCTTTCTTT
TRBV4-1	TRBJ2-3	TRBD2	NA	CASSQGGGLAEGDSTDTQYF	TGCGCCAGCAGCCAAGGGGGGGGACTAGCGGAAGGCGACAGCACAGATACGCAGTATTTT